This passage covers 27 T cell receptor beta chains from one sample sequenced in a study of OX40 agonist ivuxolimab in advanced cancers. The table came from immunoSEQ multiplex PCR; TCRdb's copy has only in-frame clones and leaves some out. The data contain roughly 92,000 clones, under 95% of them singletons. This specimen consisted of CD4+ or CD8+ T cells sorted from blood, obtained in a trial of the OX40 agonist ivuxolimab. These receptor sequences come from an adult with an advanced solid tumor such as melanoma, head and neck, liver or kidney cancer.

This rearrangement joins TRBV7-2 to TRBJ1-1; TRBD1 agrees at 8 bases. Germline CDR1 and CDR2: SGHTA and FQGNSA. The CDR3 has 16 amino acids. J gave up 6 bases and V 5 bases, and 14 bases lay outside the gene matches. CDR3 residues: CASSSRDRLRGAEAFF. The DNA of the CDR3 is TGTGCCAGCAGCAGCCGGGACAGGTTACGAGGCGCTGAAGCTTTCTTT.

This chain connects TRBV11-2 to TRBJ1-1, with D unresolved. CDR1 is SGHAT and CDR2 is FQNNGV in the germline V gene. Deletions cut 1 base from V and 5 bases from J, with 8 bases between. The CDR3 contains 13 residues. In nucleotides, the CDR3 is TGTGCCAGCAGCTTAGTAGTATGGACTGAAGCTTTCTTT. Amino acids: CASSLVVWTEAFF.

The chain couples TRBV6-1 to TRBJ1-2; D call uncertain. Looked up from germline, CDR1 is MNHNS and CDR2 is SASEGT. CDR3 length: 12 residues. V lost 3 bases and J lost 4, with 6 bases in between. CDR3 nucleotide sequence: TGTGCCAGCAGTGACAGGAGCTATGGCTACACCTTC. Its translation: CASSDRSYGYTF.

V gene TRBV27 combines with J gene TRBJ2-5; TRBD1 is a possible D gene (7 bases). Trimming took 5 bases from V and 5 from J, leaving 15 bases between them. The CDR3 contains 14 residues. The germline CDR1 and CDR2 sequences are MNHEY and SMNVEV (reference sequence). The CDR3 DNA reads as TGTGCCAGCAGTCGAGGGGGCCGGGGGGAGACCCAGTACTTC. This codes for CASSRGGRGETQYF.

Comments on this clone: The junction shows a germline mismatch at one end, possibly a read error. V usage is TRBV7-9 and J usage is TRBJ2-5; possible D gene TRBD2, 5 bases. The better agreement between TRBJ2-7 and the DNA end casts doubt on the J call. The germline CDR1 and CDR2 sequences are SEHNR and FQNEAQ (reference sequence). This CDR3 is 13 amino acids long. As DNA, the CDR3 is TGTGCCAGCAGCCTAGCCCCTATCCACGAGCAGTACTTC. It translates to CASSLAPIHEQYF.

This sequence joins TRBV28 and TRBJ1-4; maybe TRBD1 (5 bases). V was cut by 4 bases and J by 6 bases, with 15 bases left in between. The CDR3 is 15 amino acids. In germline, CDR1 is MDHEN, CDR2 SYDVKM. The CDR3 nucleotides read TGTGCCAGCAGTTCCTCATGGGGCGGGGATGAAAAACTGTTTTTT. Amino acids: CASSSSWGGDEKLFF.

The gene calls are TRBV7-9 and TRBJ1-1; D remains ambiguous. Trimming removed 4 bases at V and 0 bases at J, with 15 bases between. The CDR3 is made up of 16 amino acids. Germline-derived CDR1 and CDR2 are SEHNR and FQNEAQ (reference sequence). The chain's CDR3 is CASSYAGRPMNTEAFF. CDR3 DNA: TGTGCCAGCAGCTATGCGGGTCGTCCGATGAACACTGAAGCTTTCTTT.

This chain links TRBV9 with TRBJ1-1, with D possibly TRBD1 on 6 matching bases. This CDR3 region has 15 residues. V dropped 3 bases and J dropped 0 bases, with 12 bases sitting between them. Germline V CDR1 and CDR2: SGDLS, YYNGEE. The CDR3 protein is CASSATTGMNTEAFF. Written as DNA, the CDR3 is TGTGCCAGCAGCGCAACAACAGGGATGAACACTGAAGCTTTCTTT.

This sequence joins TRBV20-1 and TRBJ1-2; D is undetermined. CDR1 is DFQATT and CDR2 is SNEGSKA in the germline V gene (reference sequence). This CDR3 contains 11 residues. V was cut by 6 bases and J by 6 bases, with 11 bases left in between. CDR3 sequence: CSATVRDGYTF. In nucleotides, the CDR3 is TGCAGTGCGACTGTGAGGGATGGCTACACCTTC.

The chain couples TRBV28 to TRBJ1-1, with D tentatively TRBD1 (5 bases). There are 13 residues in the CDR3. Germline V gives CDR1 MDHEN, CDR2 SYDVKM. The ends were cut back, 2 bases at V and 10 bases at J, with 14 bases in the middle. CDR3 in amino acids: CASSLVGRRGAFF. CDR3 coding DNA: TGTGCCAGCAGTTTAGTAGGCCGGAGGGGAGCTTTCTTT.

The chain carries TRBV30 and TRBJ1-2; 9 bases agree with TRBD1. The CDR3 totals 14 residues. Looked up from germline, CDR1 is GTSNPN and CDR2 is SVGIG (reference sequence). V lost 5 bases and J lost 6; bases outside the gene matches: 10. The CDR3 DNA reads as TGTGCCTGGGGGCCGGGACAGGGTCTTCATGGCTACACCTTC. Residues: CAWGPGQGLHGYTF.

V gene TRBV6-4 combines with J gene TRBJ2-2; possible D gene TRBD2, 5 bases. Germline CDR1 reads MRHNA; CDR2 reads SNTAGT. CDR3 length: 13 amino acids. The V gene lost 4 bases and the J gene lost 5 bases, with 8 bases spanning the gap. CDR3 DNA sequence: TGTGCCAGCAGTGTCCGGGAAACCGGGGAGCTGTTTTTT. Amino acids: CASSVRETGELFF.

CDR3 protein: CAISAPGGGEAFF. Written as DNA, the CDR3 is TGTGCCATCAGTGCCCCTGGCGGGGGTGAAGCTTTCTTT. The rearrangement uses TRBV10-3 and TRBJ1-1, with D possibly matching TRBD1 (5 bases). The CDR3 is 13 amino acids. Trimming took 4 bases from V and 7 from J, leaving 13 bases between them. The germline CDR1 and CDR2 sequences are ENHRY and SYGVKD.

The CDR3 region is CASSDSSFYEQYF. The CDR3 region has the DNA TGTGCCAGCAGTGATAGCTCTTTCTACGAGCAGTACTTC. V gene TRBV28 combines with J gene TRBJ2-7; unclear D gene. V lost 5 bases, J lost 3 bases, and 11 bases lay in between. The CDR3 sequence is 13 residues long. Germline V gene sequence: CDR1 MDHEN, CDR2 SYDVKM.

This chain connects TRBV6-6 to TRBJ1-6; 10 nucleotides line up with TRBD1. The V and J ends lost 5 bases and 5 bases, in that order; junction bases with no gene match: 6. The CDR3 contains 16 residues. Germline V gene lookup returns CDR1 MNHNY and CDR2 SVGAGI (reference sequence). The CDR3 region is CASSPGQGVDNSPLHF. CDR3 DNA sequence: TGTGCCAGCAGTCCCGGACAGGGGGTAGATAATTCACCCCTCCACTTT.

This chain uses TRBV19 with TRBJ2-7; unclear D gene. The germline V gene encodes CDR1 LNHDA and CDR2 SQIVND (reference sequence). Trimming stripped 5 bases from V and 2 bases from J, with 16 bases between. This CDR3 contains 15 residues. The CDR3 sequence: CASSDIRVGTYEQYF. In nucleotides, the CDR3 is TGTGCCAGTAGTGATATCCGGGTGGGGACCTACGAGCAGTACTTC.

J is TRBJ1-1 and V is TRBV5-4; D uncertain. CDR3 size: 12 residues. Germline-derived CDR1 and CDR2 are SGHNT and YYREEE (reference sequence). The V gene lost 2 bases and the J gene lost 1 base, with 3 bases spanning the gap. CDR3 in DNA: TGTGCCAGCAGCTTTCGGAACACTGAAGCTTTCTTT. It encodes CASSFRNTEAFF.

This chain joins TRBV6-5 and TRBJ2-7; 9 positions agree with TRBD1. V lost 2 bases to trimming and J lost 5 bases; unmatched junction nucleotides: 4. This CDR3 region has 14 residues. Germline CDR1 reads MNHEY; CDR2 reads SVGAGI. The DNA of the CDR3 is TGTGCCAGCAGTTACCGGGACAGGGCCGACGAGCAGTACTTC. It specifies CASSYRDRADEQYF.

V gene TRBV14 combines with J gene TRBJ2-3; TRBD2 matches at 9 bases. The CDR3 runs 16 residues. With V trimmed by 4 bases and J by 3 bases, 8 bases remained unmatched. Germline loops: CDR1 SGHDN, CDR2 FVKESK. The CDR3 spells CASSPGTSGLTDTQYF. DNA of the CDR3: TGTGCCAGCAGCCCAGGAACTAGCGGGTTGACAGATACGCAGTATTTT.

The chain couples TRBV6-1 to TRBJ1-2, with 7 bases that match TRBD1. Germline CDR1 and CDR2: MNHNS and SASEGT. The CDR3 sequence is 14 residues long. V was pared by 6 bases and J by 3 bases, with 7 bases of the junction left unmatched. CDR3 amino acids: CASREQGKDYGYTF. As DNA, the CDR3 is TGTGCCAGCAGAGAACAGGGGAAGGACTATGGCTACACCTTC.

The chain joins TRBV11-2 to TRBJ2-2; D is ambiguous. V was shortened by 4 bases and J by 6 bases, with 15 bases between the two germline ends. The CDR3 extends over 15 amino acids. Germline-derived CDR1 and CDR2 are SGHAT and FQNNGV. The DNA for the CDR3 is TGTGCCAGCAGCTCCCGGGCCGGCAATGCCGGGGAGCTGTTTTTT. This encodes CASSSRAGNAGELFF.

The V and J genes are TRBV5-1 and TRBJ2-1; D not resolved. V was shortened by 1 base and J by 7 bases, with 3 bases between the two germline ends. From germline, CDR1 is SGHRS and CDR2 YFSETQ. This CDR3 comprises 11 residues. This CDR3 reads CASSLMNEQFF. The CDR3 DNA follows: TGCGCCAGCAGCTTGATGAATGAGCAGTTCTTC.

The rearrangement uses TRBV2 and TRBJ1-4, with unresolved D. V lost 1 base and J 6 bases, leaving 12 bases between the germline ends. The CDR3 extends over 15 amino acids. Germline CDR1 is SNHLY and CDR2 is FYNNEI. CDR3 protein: CASSEGPGPHEKLFF. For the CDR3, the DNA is TGTGCCAGCAGTGAAGGGCCAGGTCCCCATGAAAAACTGTTTTTT.

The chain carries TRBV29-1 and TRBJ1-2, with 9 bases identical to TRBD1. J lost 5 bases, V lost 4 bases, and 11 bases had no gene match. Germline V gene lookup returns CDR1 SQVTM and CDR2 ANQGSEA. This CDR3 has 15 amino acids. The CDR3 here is CSVVIRTGVRYGYTF. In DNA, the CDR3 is TGCAGCGTTGTAATTCGGACAGGGGTGAGGTATGGCTACACCTTC.

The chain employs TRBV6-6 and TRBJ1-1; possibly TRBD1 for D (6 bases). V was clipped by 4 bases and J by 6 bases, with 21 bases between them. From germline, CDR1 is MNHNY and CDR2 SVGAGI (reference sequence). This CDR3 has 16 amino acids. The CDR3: CASSFGQQGRRAEAFF. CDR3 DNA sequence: TGTGCCAGCAGTTTTGGGCAACAGGGTAGGAGGGCTGAAGCTTTCTTT.

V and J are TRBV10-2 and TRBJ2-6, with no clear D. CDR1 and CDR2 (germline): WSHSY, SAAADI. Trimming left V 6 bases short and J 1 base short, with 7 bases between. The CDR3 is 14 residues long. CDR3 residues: CASRDLSGANVLTF. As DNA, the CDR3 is TGCGCCAGCAGAGACCTATCTGGGGCCAACGTCCTGACTTTC.

CDR3 amino acids: CASSPSWTGEAFF. The CDR3 DNA reads TGTGCCAGCTCACCGTCATGGACGGGTGAAGCTTTCTTT. J is TRBJ1-1 and V is TRBV18; D unresolved. V dropped 3 bases and J dropped 7 bases, with 12 bases sitting between them. The CDR3 has 13 amino acids. In germline, CDR1 is KGHSH, CDR2 LQKENI.